The present T cell receptor beta chain was sequenced within a study of lymphopenia after photon versus proton radiotherapy. As concerns this clone: The target antigen is unknown.

Study-wide results and caveats: A bigger post-nadir fall in TCR diversity correlated inversely with survival time in deceased patients. Authors raise, but do not show, better survival with proton therapy. Oligoclonal CD8+ Temra expansion after nadir drove photon patients' diversity drop. Photon-treated patients lost naive T cells and TCR diversity; proton-treated stayed stable.

Sequenced by immunoSEQ multiplex PCR; TCRdb stores in-frame clones only, minus some. The repertoire holds 35,000 to 45,000 clones, with around 85% as singletons. The CDR3 sequence is 16 residues long. V was clipped by 5 bases and J by 1 base, with 15 bases between them. Germline V gene lookup returns CDR1 LNHDA and CDR2 SQIVND (reference sequence). This sequence was found in a man aged 45-65 years with gastric cancer. The material sequenced was peripheral blood, taken from a patient treated with photon-based radiotherapy. V gene TRBV19 combines with J gene TRBJ2-1; a possible D gene is TRBD2 (5 bases). This CDR3 is CASSAGRRRSYNEQFF. The DNA for the CDR3 is TGTGCCAGTAGTGCGGGCCGTCGTAGGTCCTACAATGAGCAGTTCTTC.